This T cell receptor beta chain was retrieved from a study of CD8 T cells in Susac syndrome. Concerning this clonotype itself: Antigen specificity is unknown.

The germline V gene has CDR1 MGHRA and CDR2 YSYEKL. This CDR3 comprises 15 residues. V dropped 5 bases and J dropped 4; count of bases not matched to a gene: 6. Reverse transcription of about 0.5 to 1 ug RNA was carried out with random hexamers. Coverage of TCR beta CDR3 amplification by immunoSEQ multiplex PCR extended to 54 Vbeta and 13 Jbeta. Via MiXCR, TCRdb re-called the immunoSEQ multiplex PCR reads, giving one row per CDR3 protein. The sample has about 80,000 distinct CDR3 sequences, over 90% seen once. Findings and caveats of the study: The authors acknowledged that their TCR sequencing and HLA analysis involved a relatively small number of individuals.

The material sequenced was CD8+ T cells from PBMCs. This receptor was obtained from a human donor in good health. V is TRBV4-1 and J is TRBJ2-1, with 9 bases that match TRBD2. The CDR3 DNA is TGCGCCAGCAGCGATAGCGGGAGAGTTTACAATGAGCAGTTCTTC. Protein product: CASSDSGRVYNEQFF.